This entry features one TCR beta chain sequence. Profiled with immunoSEQ multiplex PCR; TCRdb holds only in-frame clones, not every one. This sample carries around 1.9 million clones, roughly 91% of them seen once, and the ten largest clones take about 1.8%. This entry comes from a study of shared clonotypes between healthy human individuals. CD45RO-negative cells were positively selected for CCR7, leaving out terminally differentiated effector memory CD45RA+ cells. This receptor was identified in a young man in good health. Some clones in this sample may be carry-over from other donors' samples. Sequenced sample: naive CD8+ T cells from PBMCs.

As DNA, the CDR3 is TGTGCCAGCAGGATATCTACAGGGGGCGCTTATGGCTACACCTTC. Translation gives CASRISTGGAYGYTF. V and J are TRBV28 and TRBJ1-2; 9 bases are shared with TRBD1. Germline-derived CDR1 and CDR2 are MDHEN and SYDVKM. The CDR3 totals 15 residues. After removal of 6 bases from V and 5 bases from J, the junction contained 10 bases not matched to a gene.